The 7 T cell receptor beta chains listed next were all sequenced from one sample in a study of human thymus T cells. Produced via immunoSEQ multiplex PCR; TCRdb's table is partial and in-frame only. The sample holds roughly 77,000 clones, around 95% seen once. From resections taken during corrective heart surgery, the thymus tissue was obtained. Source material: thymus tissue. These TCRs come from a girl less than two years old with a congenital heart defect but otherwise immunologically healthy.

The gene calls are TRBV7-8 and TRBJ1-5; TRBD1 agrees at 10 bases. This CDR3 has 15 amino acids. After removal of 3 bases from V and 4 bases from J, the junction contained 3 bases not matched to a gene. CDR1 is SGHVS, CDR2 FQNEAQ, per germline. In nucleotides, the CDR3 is TGTGCCAGCAGCTTGCGGGACAGGGGAAATCAGCCCCAGCATTTT. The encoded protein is CASSLRDRGNQPQHF. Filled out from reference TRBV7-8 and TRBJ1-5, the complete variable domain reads GAGVSQSPRYKVAKRGQDVALRCDPISGHVSLFWYQQALGQGPEFLTYFQNEAQLDKSGLPSDRFFAERPEGSVSTLKIQRTQQEDSAVYLCASSLRDRGNQPQHFGDGTRLSIL.

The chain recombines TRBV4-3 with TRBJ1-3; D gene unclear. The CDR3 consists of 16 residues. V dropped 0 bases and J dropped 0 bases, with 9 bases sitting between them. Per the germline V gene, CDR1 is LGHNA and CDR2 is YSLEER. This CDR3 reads CASSQDAGTSGNTIYF. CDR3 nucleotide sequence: TGCGCCAGCAGCCAAGATGCAGGAACCTCTGGAAACACCATATATTTT.

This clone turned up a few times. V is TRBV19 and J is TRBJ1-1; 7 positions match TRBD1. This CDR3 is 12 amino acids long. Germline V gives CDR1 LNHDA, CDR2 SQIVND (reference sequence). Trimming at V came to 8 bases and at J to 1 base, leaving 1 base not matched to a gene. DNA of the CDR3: TGTGCCAGTCACAGGGGGAACACTGAAGCTTTCTTT. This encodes CASHRGNTEAFF.

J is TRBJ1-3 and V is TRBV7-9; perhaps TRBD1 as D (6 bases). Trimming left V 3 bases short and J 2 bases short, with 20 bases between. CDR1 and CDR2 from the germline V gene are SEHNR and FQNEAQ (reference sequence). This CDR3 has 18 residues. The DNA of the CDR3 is TGTGCCAGCAGCTTCCCCACACGCGGGACATCGGCTGGAAACACCATATATTTT. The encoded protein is CASSFPTRGTSAGNTIYF.

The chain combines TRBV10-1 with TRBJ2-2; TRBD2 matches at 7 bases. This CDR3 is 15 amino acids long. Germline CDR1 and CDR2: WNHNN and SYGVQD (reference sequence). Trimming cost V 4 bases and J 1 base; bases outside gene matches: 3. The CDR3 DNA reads TGCGCCAGCAGTGTGGCTAGCGGGAACACCGGGGAGCTGTTTTTT. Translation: CASSVASGNTGELFF.

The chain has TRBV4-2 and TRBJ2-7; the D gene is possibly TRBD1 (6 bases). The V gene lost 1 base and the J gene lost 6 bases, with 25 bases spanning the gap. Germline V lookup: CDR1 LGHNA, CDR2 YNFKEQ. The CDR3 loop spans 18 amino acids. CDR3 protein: CASSQGGAWDTSRGEQYF. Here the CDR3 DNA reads TGTGCCAGCAGCCAAGGAGGAGCCTGGGACACGTCAAGAGGCGAGCAGTACTTC.

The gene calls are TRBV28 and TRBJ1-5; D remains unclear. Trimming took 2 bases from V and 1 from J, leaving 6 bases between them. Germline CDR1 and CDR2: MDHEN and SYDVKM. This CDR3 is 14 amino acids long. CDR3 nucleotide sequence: TGTGCCAGCAGTTTAAAACTAAGCAATCAGCCCCAGCATTTT. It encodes CASSLKLSNQPQHF.